This T cell receptor beta chain was captured in a study of Ad26.COV2.S vaccination and SARS-CoV-2 variants. This clone has just one count. What it binds is not known. V shed 4 bases and J shed 1 base, with 7 bases lying between them. The CDR3 has 13 residues. The germline V gene encodes CDR1 LNHDA and CDR2 SQIVND (reference sequence). Study findings and constraints: Breadth measured for non-spike TCRs was similar across vaccine and placebo recipients.

Sequenced by immunoSEQ multiplex PCR; TCRdb stores in-frame clones only, minus some. This table has tens of thousands of clones, around 82% appearing once. This rearrangement joins TRBV19 to TRBJ1-1; D is ambiguous. Source: peripheral blood, taken after recovery from COVID-19. This receptor was taken from a human donor who had recovered from COVID-19. CDR3 in DNA: TGTGCCAGTAGTAACGCAGGGAACACTGAAGCTTTCTTT. It yields the protein CASSNAGNTEAFF.